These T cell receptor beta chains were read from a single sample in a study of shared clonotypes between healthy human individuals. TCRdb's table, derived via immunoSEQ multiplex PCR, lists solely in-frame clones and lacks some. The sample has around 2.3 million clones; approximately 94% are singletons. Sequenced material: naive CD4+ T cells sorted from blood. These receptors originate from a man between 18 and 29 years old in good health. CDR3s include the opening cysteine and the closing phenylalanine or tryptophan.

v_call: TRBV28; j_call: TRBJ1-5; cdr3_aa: CASSLPTAGNQPQHF
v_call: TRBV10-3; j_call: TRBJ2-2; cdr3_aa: CAIRTSGTTGELFF
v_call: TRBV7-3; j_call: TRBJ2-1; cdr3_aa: CASSFGGEYNEQFF
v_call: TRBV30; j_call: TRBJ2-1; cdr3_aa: CAWSEASGRHEQFF
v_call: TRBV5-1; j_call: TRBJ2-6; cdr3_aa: CASSLVSGTNGANVLTF
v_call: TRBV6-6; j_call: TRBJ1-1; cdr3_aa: CASSRDRGAEAFF
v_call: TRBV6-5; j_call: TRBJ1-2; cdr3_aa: CASSYSVTNPRGYTF
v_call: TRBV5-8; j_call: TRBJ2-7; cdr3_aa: CASSSGQGYEQYF
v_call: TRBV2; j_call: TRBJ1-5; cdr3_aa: CASSTLGQVNQPQHF
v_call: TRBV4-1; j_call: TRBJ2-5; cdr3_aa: CASSQDSLGQETQYF
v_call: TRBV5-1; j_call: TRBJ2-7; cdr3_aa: CASSLEQVHSYEQYF
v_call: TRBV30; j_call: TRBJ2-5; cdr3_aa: CAWNARDQLKETQYF
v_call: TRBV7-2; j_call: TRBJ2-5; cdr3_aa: CASSISGAGLETQYF
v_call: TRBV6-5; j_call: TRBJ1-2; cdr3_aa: CASSFSLGGNYGYTF
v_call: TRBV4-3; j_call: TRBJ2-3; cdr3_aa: CASSQGEAGLTDTQYF